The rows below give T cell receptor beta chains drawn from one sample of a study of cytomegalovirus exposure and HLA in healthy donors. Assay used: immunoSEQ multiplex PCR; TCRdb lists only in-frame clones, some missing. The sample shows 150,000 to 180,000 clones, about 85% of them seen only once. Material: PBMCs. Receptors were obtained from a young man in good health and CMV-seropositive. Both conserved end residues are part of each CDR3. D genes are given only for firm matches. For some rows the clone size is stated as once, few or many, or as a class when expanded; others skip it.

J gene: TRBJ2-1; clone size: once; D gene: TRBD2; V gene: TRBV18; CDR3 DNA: TGTGCCAGCTCACCCTTAGCGGGAATGGACTACAATGAGCAGTTCTTC; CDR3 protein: CASSPLAGMDYNEQFF
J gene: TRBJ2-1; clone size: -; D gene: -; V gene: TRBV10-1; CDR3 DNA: TGCGCCAATTCAGGGGGACTAGTAAGGGACACCTACAATGAGCAGTTCTTC; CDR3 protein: CANSGGLVRDTYNEQFF
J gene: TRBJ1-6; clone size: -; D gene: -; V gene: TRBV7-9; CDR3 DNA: TGTGCCAGCAGCCTCTTTACTGATAATTCACCCCTCCACTTT; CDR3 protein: CASSLFTDNSPLHF
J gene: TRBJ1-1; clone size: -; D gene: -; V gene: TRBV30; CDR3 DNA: TGTGCCTGGAGAGGGACTTCTCCTTCGGGGACTGAAGCTTTCTTT; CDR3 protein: CAWRGTSPSGTEAFF
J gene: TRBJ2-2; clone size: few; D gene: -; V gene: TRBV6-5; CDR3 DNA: TGTGCCAGCAGTTACACCCAGGGAGGCGGCACCGGGGAGCTGTTTTTT; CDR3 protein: CASSYTQGGGTGELFF
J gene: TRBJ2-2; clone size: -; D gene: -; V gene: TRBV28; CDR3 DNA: TGTGCCAGCAGCGAAAGGGGCGGGGAGCTGTTTTTT; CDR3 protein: CASSERGGELFF
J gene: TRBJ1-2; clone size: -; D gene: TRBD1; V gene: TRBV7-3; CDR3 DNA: TGTGCCAGCAGCTTAAGGACAGGCCACTTAACCTTC; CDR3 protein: CASSLRTGHLTF
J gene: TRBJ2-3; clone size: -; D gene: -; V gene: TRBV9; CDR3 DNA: TGTGCCAGCAGCGTAGGGGAGAGAAGCACAGATACGCAGTATTTT; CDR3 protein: CASSVGERSTDTQYF
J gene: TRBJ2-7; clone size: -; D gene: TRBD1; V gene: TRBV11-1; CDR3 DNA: TGTGCCAGCAGCCGCGACAGGGGGGGCGAGCAGTACTTC; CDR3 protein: CASSRDRGGEQYF
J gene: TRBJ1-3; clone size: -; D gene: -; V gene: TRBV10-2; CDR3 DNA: TGCGCCAGCAGTGCAGTCCTCGGAAACACCATATATTTT; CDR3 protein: CASSAVLGNTIYF
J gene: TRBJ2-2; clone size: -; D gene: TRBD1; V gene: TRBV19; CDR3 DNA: TGTGCCACCGGGACAGGGGGGTTTGCCGGGGAGCTGTTTTTT; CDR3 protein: CATGTGGFAGELFF
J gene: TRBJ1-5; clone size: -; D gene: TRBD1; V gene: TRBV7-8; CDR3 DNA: TGTGCCAGCAGCAGTGACAGGGACCTCAATCAGCCCCAGCATTTT; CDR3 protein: CASSSDRDLNQPQHF
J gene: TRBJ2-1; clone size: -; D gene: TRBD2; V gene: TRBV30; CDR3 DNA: TGTGCCTGGAGTGTACCGTTCGGACTAGCGGGAGCCGGGGAGCAGTTCTTC; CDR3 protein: CAWSVPFGLAGAGEQFF
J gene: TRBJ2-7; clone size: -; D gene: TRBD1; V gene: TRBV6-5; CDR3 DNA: TGTGCCAGCAGTTGGGACAGGGGGGCCTACGAGCAGTACTTC; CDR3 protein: CASSWDRGAYEQYF
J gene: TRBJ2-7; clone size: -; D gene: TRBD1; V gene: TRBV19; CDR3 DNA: TGTGCCAGTAGTGGACAGGGGTTCTCCTACGAGCAGTACTTC; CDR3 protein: CASSGQGFSYEQYF
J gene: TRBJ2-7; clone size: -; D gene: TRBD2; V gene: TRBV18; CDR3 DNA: TGTGCCAGCTCACCCTTACTAGCGGGAGGGCCTAAGAACGAGCAGTACTTC; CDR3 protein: CASSPLLAGGPKNEQYF
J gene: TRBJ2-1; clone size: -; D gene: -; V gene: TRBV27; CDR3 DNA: TGTGCCGCTCGGCCCTTGGGGGGCAATGAGCAGTTCTTC; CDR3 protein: CAARPLGGNEQFF
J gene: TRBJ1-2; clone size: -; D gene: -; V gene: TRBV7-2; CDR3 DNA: TGTGCCAGCAGCCCCGGACTGGGCGGCTACACCTTC; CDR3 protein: CASSPGLGGYTF
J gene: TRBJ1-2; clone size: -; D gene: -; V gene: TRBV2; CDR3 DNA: TGTGTCAGCAGTGAAAGCGGAATTGGGCCGGATGGCTACACCTTC; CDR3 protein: CVSSESGIGPDGYTF
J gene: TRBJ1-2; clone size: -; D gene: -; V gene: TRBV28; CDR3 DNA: TGTGCCAGCAGAATCGGACAGCCACACTATGGCTACACCTTC; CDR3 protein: CASRIGQPHYGYTF
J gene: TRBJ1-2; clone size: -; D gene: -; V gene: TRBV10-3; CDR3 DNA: TGTGCCATCAGTGATCCTGGACAGACGGCTAACTATGGCTACACCTTC; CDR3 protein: CAISDPGQTANYGYTF
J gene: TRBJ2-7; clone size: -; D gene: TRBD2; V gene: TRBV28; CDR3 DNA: TGTGCCTGGGGGACTAGCGGCTACGAGCAGTACTTC; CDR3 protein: CAWGTSGYEQYF
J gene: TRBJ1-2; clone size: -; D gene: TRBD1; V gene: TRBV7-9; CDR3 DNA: TGTGCCAGCACTACTACAGGGGCCGACTATGGCTACACCTTC; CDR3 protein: CASTTTGADYGYTF
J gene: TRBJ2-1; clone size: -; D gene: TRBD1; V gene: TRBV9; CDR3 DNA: TGTGCCAGCAGCACGACAGGGATAAGGGGGAATGAGCAGTTCTTC; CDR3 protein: CASSTTGIRGNEQFF
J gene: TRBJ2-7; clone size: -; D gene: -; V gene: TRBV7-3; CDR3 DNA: TGTGCCAGCAGCTTATCAGTACCCGCTTACGAGCAGTACTTC; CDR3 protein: CASSLSVPAYEQYF
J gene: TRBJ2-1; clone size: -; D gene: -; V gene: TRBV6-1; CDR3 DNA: TGTGCCAGCAGTGCAGGGGCGAGCTCCTACAATGAGCAGTTCTTC; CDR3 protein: CASSAGASSYNEQFF
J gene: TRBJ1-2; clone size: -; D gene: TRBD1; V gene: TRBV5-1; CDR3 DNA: TGCGCCAGCAGCTCACCGGGACAGGGACAGGTCTATGGCTACACCTTC; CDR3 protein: CASSSPGQGQVYGYTF
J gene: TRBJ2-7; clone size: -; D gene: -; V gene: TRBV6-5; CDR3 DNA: TGTGCCAGCAGTTGGACGGACATAACCGCCGAGCAGTACTTC; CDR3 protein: CASSWTDITAEQYF
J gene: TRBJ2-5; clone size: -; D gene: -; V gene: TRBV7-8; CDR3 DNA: TGTGCCAGCAGCTCCCTGGGCACCCAGTACTTC; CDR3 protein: CASSSLGTQYF
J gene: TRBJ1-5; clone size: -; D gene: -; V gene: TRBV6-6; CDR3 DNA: TGTGCCAGCAGTCCCCCGGGGGGGGAGCCCCAGCATTTT; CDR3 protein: CASSPPGGEPQHF
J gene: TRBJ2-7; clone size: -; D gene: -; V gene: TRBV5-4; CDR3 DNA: TGTGCCAGCAGCTTAGGGGGTTACGGGATGGACGAGCAGTACTTC; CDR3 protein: CASSLGGYGMDEQYF
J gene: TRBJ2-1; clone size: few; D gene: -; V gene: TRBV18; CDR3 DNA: TGTGCCAGCTCAACGGAAGAGGATGAGCAGTTCTTC; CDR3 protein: CASSTEEDEQFF
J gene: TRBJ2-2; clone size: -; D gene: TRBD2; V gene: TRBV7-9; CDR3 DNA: TGTGCCAGCAGCGGACTAGCGGGAACCGGGGAGCTGTTTTTT; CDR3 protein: CASSGLAGTGELFF
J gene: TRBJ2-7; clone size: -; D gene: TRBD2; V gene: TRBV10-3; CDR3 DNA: TGTGCCATCAGTGACTCCGGGACTAGCGTTTACGAGCAGTACTTC; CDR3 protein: CAISDSGTSVYEQYF
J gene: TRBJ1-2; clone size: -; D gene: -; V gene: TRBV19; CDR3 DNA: TGTGCCAGTAGCCCACTTCTAAGGGGACTTAACTATGGCTACACCTTC; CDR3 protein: CASSPLLRGLNYGYTF
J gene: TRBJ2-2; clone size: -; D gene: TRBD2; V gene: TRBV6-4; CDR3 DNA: TGTGCCAGCAGTACGAGCGGGAGTGCCGGGGAGCTGTTTTTT; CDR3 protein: CASSTSGSAGELFF
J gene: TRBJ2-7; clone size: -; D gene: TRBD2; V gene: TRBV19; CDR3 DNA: TGTGCCAGTAGTACAACAGCGGGGGCCTACGAGCAGTACTTC; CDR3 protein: CASSTTAGAYEQYF
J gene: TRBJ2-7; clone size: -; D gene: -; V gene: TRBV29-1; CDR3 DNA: TGCAGCGTTGAAGGGGACACAACCTACGAGCAGTACTTC; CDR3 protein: CSVEGDTTYEQYF
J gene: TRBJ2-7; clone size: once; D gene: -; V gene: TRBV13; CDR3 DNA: TGTGCCAGCAGTTCCTCGCATGATTCCTACGAGCAGTACTTC; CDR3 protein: CASSSSHDSYEQYF
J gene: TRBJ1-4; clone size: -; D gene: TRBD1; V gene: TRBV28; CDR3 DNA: TGTGCCAGCAGGGGGACAGTTACTAATGAAAAACTGTTTTTT; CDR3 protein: CASRGTVTNEKLFF
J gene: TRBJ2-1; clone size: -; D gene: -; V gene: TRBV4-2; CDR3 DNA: TGTGCCAGCAGCCTTCCGGGACTGTACAATGAGCAGTTCTTC; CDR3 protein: CASSLPGLYNEQFF
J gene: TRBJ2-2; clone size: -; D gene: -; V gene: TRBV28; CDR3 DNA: TGTGCCAGCAGTTCGAGGGGGGGGGAGCTGTTTTTT; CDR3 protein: CASSSRGGELFF
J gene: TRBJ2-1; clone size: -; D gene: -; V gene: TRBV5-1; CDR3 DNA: TGCGCCAGCAGCGCGTCACAGGGCTCCTACAATGAGCAGTTCTTC; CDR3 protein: CASSASQGSYNEQFF
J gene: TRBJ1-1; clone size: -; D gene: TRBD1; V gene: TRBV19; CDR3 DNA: TGTGCCAGTAGTATACAGGGGGGTTTGGGCACTGAAGCTTTCTTT; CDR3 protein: CASSIQGGLGTEAFF
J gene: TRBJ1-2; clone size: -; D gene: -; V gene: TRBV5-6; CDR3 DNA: TGTGCCAGCAGCTTGGGGAGGGAGGCCGGCTACACCTTC; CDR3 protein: CASSLGREAGYTF
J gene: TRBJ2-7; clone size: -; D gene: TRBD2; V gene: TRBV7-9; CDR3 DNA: TGTGCCAGCAGCTTAGCTAGCGGGGGCAACGAGCAGTACTTC; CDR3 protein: CASSLASGGNEQYF
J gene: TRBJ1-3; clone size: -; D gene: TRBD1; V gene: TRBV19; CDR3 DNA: TGTGCCAGTAGTCTGGGACAGGGGGCTCGTGGAAACACCATATATTTT; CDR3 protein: CASSLGQGARGNTIYF
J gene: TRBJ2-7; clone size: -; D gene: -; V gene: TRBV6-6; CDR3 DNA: TGTGCCAGCAGGCCGACACCAACTAGGACCTACGAGCAGTACTTC; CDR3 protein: CASRPTPTRTYEQYF
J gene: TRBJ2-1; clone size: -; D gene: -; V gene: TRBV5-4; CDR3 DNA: TGTGCCAGCAGCTTTCGGCCCGGCGGGGGCGCGTTTTTTAATGAGCAGTTCTTC; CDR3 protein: CASSFRPGGGAFFNEQFF
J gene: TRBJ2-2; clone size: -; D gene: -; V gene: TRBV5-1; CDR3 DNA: TGCGCCAGCACCTCGGGTGCACTGAACACCGGGGAGCTGTTTTTT; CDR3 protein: CASTSGALNTGELFF
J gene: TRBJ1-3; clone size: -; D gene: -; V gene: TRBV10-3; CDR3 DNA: TGTGCCATCAGTGGACAGACTCAGTCTGGAAACACCATATATTTT; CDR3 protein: CAISGQTQSGNTIYF
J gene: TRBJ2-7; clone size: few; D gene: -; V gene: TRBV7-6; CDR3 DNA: TGTGCCAGCAGCTTAGGTGCCCAGGGGTACGAGCAGTACTTC; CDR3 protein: CASSLGAQGYEQYF
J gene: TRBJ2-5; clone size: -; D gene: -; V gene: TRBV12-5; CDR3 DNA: TGTGCTAGTGGTTTGGTAGGCAGGCAAGAGACCCAGTACTTC; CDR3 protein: CASGLVGRQETQYF
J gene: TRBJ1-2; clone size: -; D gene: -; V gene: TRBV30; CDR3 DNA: TGTGCCTGGAGTGCACAGACAGCTAACTATGGCTACACCTTC; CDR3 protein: CAWSAQTANYGYTF